These 25 T cell receptor beta chains came from one sample sequenced in a study of T cells after somatic rescue of genetic block. Clones were sequenced by immunoSEQ multiplex PCR, and TCRdb holds only the in-frame ones, with some missing. The data show approximately 67,000 clones, around 92% seen once. Sequenced material: peripheral blood mononuclear cells (PBMCs). The receptors originated from a man in his forties.

The chain employs TRBV5-1 and TRBJ1-1, with no clear D. CDR3 length equals 15 residues. V was clipped by 0 bases and J by 1 base, with 10 bases between them. Germline-derived CDR1 and CDR2 are SGHRS and YFSETQ. In nucleotides, the CDR3 is TGCGCCAGCAGCTTGGGTGGCCTCGAGAACACTGAAGCTTTCTTT. This encodes CASSLGGLENTEAFF.

V usage is TRBV6-1 and J usage is TRBJ2-7; 7 bases align to TRBD1. Germline values: CDR1 MNHNS, CDR2 SASEGT. The J segment lost 7 bases and the V segment lost 6 bases, leaving 3 bases of the junction unmatched. The CDR3 covers 11 residues. CDR3 sequence: CASSLDREQYF. In DNA form, the CDR3 reads TGTGCCAGCAGCTTGGACAGGGAGCAGTACTTC.

This clone came up a few times. This chain uses TRBV5-4 with TRBJ1-4, with TRBD1 matching over 11 bases. The germline V gene encodes CDR1 SGHNT and CDR2 YYREEE (reference sequence). CDR3 length: 13 amino acids. V lost 3 bases to trimming and J lost 16 bases; unmatched junction nucleotides: 8. The chain's CDR3 is CASSYTGQGVEFF. DNA for the CDR3: TGTGCCAGCAGCTACACGGGACAGGGGGTAGAGTTTTTT.

The chain links TRBV5-5 to TRBJ1-1; a possible D gene is TRBD1 (6 bases). Germline CDR1 is SGHKS and CDR2 is YYEKEE (reference sequence). This CDR3 is built from 15 residues. Trimming left V 0 bases short and J 3 bases short, with 12 bases between. The CDR3 spells CASSLADRTYTEAFF. The CDR3 DNA is TGTGCCAGCAGCTTGGCCGACAGGACCTACACTGAAGCTTTCTTT.

This sequence joins TRBV4-2 and TRBJ2-5; D gene ambiguous. Germline CDR1 LGHNA, CDR2 YNFKEQ. The CDR3 is 13 residues long. V was shortened by 0 bases and J by 5 bases, with 7 bases between the two germline ends. In DNA form, the CDR3 reads TGTGCCAGCAGCCAAGATCGGTTCGAGACCCAGTACTTC. This codes for CASSQDRFETQYF.

V gene TRBV9 combines with J gene TRBJ2-3, with no clear D. Trimming cost V 7 bases and J 2 bases, with 14 bases left between them. Per germline, CDR1 SGDLS and CDR2 YYNGEE. This CDR3 has 14 amino acids. CDR3 DNA sequence: TGTGCCAGCTGCGGAATACTCGCCACAGATACGCAGTATTTT. Translated: CASCGILATDTQYF.

The chain is built from TRBV6-1 and TRBJ1-2; 10 bases agree with TRBD1. Germline values: CDR1 MNHNS, CDR2 SASEGT. V lost 0 bases, J lost 5 bases, and 9 bases stayed unmatched. The CDR3 contains 17 residues. DNA of the CDR3: TGTGCCAGCAGTGAAGCGGGGGTGACAGGGGGCTGGTATGGCTACACCTTC. Encoded protein: CASSEAGVTGGWYGYTF.

The gene calls are TRBV15 and TRBJ1-1; D is perhaps TRBD1 (6 bases). The CDR3 sequence is 14 residues long. The V end was cut by 1 base, the J end by 3 bases, with 9 bases between. Germline V CDR1 and CDR2: LNHNV, YYDKDF (reference sequence). CDR3 DNA: TGTGCCACCAGCAGAGCCACAGGGTACACTGAAGCTTTCTTT. As protein: CATSRATGYTEAFF. Drawing the rest from reference TRBV15 and TRBJ1-1, the complete variable domain is DAMVIQNPRYQVTQFGKPVTLSCSQTLNHNVMYWYQQKSSQAPKLLFHYYDKDFNNEADTPDNFQSRRPNTSFCFLDIRSPGLGDTAMYLCATSRATGYTEAFFGQGTRLTVV.

This clone was recorded a few times. The J gene is TRBJ1-1, the V gene TRBV19; 8 bases fit TRBD1. The CDR3 is made up of 16 amino acids. Unmatched junction bases numbered 9, after V lost 5 bases and J lost 1 base. Germline V CDR1 and CDR2: LNHDA, SQIVND (reference sequence). In nucleotides, the CDR3 is TGTGCCAGTAGTCTAATTCCCGGGACAGGGAACACTGAAGCTTTCTTT. Translated: CASSLIPGTGNTEAFF.

V gene TRBV7-2 combines with J gene TRBJ1-2, with D perhaps TRBD1 (5 bases). Trimming stripped 4 bases from V and 5 bases from J, with 14 bases between. The CDR3 sequence is 14 residues long. CDR1 SGHTA and CDR2 FQGNSA come from the germline V gene. In nucleotides, the CDR3 is TGTGCCAGCAGCTCCGGGGACGCCTTGTATGGCTACACCTTC. Translation: CASSSGDALYGYTF.

The J gene is TRBJ2-7, the V gene TRBV4-1; TRBD2 might be the D (6 bases). The germline V gene has CDR1 MGHRA and CDR2 YSYEKL. The CDR3 consists of 15 residues. The V end lost 2 bases, the J end lost 7 bases, and 18 bases lay between the germline ends. CDR3 in amino acids: CASSQPPPGVGEQYF. CDR3 nucleotides: TGCGCCAGCAGCCAACCCCCGCCGGGGGTGGGGGAGCAGTACTTC.

This chain connects TRBV11-3 to TRBJ2-2; the match to TRBD1 covers 7 bases. CDR1 is SGHNT, CDR2 YENEEA, per germline. The CDR3 is made up of 14 amino acids. The ends lost 6 bases at V and 1 base at J; junction bases unmatched: 2. The CDR3: CASRGQRNTGELFF. CDR3 DNA sequence: TGTGCCAGCAGGGGACAGCGGAACACCGGGGAGCTGTTTTTT.

V gene TRBV7-6 combines with J gene TRBJ2-7; 8 bases map to TRBD1. Germline CDR1 is SGHVS and CDR2 is FNYEAQ. This CDR3 is 15 amino acids long. The V and J ends lost 3 bases and 3 bases, in that order; junction bases with no gene match: 7. CDR3 loop: CASSLDREFLYEQYF. As DNA, the CDR3 is TGTGCCAGCAGCTTGGACAGGGAATTTCTCTACGAGCAGTACTTC.

The V gene is TRBV19, the J gene TRBJ2-3; D is possibly TRBD1 or TRBD2 (5 bases each). Germline V lookup: CDR1 LNHDA, CDR2 SQIVND (reference sequence). Trimming pared 4 bases from V and 0 bases from J, leaving 17 bases between. The CDR3 is 17 residues long. This CDR3 reads CASSTGRWGTSTDTQYF. CDR3 in DNA: TGTGCCAGTAGTACAGGGAGATGGGGCACCAGCACAGATACGCAGTATTTT.

The gene calls are TRBV27 and TRBJ2-1; D call uncertain. The CDR3 has 10 amino acids. Germline V lookup: CDR1 MNHEY, CDR2 SMNVEV (reference sequence). Trimming left V 8 bases short and J 3 bases short, with 2 bases between. In nucleotides, the CDR3 is TGTGCCAGCGGCTACAATGAGCAGTTCTTC. Its protein is CASGYNEQFF.

The chain couples TRBV15 to TRBJ2-3; D not resolved. V was clipped by 1 base and J by 7 bases, with 12 bases between them. This CDR3 is 14 amino acids long. Germline values: CDR1 LNHNV, CDR2 YYDKDF (reference sequence). In DNA form, the CDR3 reads TGTGCCACCAGCAGAGGTCGCACAGAGAATACGCAGTATTTT. Translated, it gives CATSRGRTENTQYF. The entire variable domain, with the rest obtained from reference TRBV15 and TRBJ2-3, is as follows: DAMVIQNPRYQVTQFGKPVTLSCSQTLNHNVMYWYQQKSSQAPKLLFHYYDKDFNNEADTPDNFQSRRPNTSFCFLDIRSPGLGDTAMYLCATSRGRTENTQYFGPGTRLTVL.

This clone has a handful of counts. The rearrangement uses TRBV2 and TRBJ2-2; D is unresolved. CDR1 is SNHLY, CDR2 FYNNEI, per germline. The CDR3 contains 15 residues. V was trimmed by 3 bases and J by 0 bases, leaving 8 bases between them. CDR3 residues: CASSEFRTNTGELFF. CDR3 sequence (DNA): TGTGCCAGCAGTGAGTTCAGGACGAACACCGGGGAGCTGTTTTTT.

V is TRBV7-9 and J is TRBJ2-5; either TRBD1 or TRBD2 may fit D (5 bases each). CDR3 length equals 16 residues. Deletions cut 5 bases from V and 5 bases from J, with 21 bases between. Germline V CDR1 and CDR2: SEHNR, FQNEAQ (reference sequence). The CDR3 region is CASSPPWGEWRETQYF. CDR3 coding DNA: TGTGCCAGCAGCCCGCCTTGGGGCGAATGGAGGGAGACCCAGTACTTC.

As concerns this clone: This CDR3 fails to terminate in the conserved phenylalanine or tryptophan, so it likely reflects a read error. The limits of the CDR3 on the DNA are not certain, so only TCRdb's listed CDR3 is given. The J gene is TRBJ2-3, the V gene TRBV12-2; TRBD2 reflects the table's D call only, with no check against the DNA. TRBV12-2 is an annotated pseudogene. Ends included, the CDR3 has 12 residues. This chain's CDR3 is CASRVGARGRRY.

This chain uses TRBV18 with TRBJ2-2; 7 bases align to TRBD1. The length of the CDR3 is 14 residues. With V trimmed by 3 bases and J by 4 bases, 2 bases remained unmatched. The germline V gene has CDR1 KGHSH and CDR2 LQKENI. DNA of the CDR3: TGTGCCAGCTCACCGACAGGGACCACCGGGGAGCTGTTTTTT. The encoded protein is CASSPTGTTGELFF.

CDR3 protein: CSVGGTEQYF. DNA for the CDR3: TGCAGCGTTGGAGGGACCGAGCAGTACTTC. V gene TRBV29-1 combines with J gene TRBJ2-7; either TRBD1 or TRBD2 may supply D (5 bases each). V was cut by 4 bases and J by 6 bases, with 7 bases left in between. The CDR3 totals 10 residues. Germline CDR1 and CDR2: SQVTM and ANQGSEA.

The chain employs TRBV19 and TRBJ2-1; 12 nucleotides line up with TRBD2. With V trimmed by 5 bases and J by 5 bases, 1 base remained unmatched. Germline V CDR1 and CDR2: LNHDA, SQIVND (reference sequence). The CDR3 is made up of 14 amino acids. The CDR3 nucleotides read TGTGCCAGTAGTTGGACTAGCGGGAACAATGAGCAGTTCTTC. This gives the protein CASSWTSGNNEQFF.

The rearrangement joins TRBV19 to TRBJ2-5; 10 bases are shared with TRBD2. The V gene end was trimmed by 4 bases and the J gene end by 5 bases; junction bases not matched to a gene: 13. CDR1 LNHDA and CDR2 SQIVND come from the germline V gene (reference sequence). CDR3 length equals 17 residues. This CDR3 is CASSRVGLAEGGETQYF. Here the CDR3 DNA reads TGTGCCAGTAGTAGAGTAGGACTAGCGGAGGGGGGGGAGACCCAGTACTTC.

The chain has TRBV9 and TRBJ2-2; 15 bases are a match to TRBD2. With 4 bases clipped from V and 4 bases from J, the junction kept 8 bases outside the gene matches. From germline, CDR1 is SGDLS and CDR2 YYNGEE. The CDR3 consists of 18 residues. The CDR3 DNA is TGTGCCAGCAGCCTGGGACTAGCGGGAGGCCGGGGCACCGGGGAGCTGTTTTTT. This encodes CASSLGLAGGRGTGELFF.

The rearrangement uses TRBV11-2 and TRBJ2-7, with a weak D call TRBD2 (6 bases). This CDR3 has 11 amino acids. Germline CDR1 is SGHAT and CDR2 is FQNNGV. Trimming took off 3 bases at V and 7 bases at J, with 7 bases between the two ends. The CDR3 here is CASSLRDEQYF. The CDR3 DNA reads TGTGCCAGCAGCTTGCGGGATGAGCAGTACTTC.